Below are 9 T cell receptor beta chains sequenced from a single sample in a study of blood T cell repertoires in COVID-19. Some clones are missing from TCRdb's copy, which holds only in-frame ones; the method was immunoSEQ multiplex PCR. Among about 110,000 clones listed, about 85% were seen once. The sequencing sample was made of peripheral blood. All receptors come from a man aged 50-59 years with acute or convalescent COVID-19.

This sequence joins TRBV7-2 and TRBJ2-5; D uncertain. The CDR3 is 14 residues long. Germline loops: CDR1 SGHTA, CDR2 FQGNSA. Trimming took 5 bases from V and 4 from J, leaving 14 bases between them. CDR3 in amino acids: CASSAVFSRETQYF. In DNA, the CDR3 is TGTGCCAGCAGCGCGGTCTTTTCGCGAGAGACCCAGTACTTC. The complete variable domain, with remaining parts taken from reference TRBV7-2 and TRBJ2-5, reads GAGVSQSPSNKVTEKGKDVELRCDPISGHTALYWYRQSLGQGLEFLIYFQGNSAPDKSGLPSDRFSAERTGGSVSTLTIQRTQQEDSAVYLCASSAVFSRETQYFGPGTRLLVL.

CDR3: CASSLRQNSGNTIYF. CDR3 DNA sequence: TGCGCCAGCAGTCTGAGACAGAACTCTGGAAACACCATATATTTT. The V and J genes are TRBV4-1 and TRBJ1-3; TRBD1 might be the D (5 bases). The CDR3 consists of 15 residues. Germline V gene data show CDR1 as MGHRA and CDR2 as YSYEKL. Trimming left V 6 bases short and J 0 bases short, with 12 bases between.

The chain is built from TRBV2 and TRBJ2-7, with 10 bases aligning to TRBD1. The CDR3 has 14 amino acids. Germline assignment: CDR1 SNHLY and CDR2 FYNNEI. The trim removed 6 bases at V and 2 bases at J, leaving 4 bases unmatched. CDR3 DNA: TGTGCCAGCAGACTGACAGGGGGCCCCTACGAGCAGTACTTC. It translates to CASRLTGGPYEQYF.

This chain connects TRBV10-3 to TRBJ1-2; perhaps TRBD1 as D (5 bases). Per the germline V gene, CDR1 is ENHRY and CDR2 is SYGVKD. The germline V and J ends were trimmed by 6 bases and 2 bases, with 7 bases remaining between them. This CDR3 spans 12 amino acids. CDR3 loop: CAIRSGNYGYTF. DNA of the CDR3: TGTGCCATCAGATCAGGGAACTATGGCTACACCTTC.

The chain is built from TRBV5-6 and TRBJ1-5, with 11 bases lining up with TRBD1. CDR3 length: 17 amino acids. V lost 5 bases and J lost 0; bases outside the gene matches: 7. Germline V gene data show CDR1 as SGHDT and CDR2 as YYEEEE. The CDR3 DNA follows: TGTGCCAGCAGTTCCGGGACAGGGGGTGATAGCAATCAGCCCCAGCATTTT. Translating it yields CASSSGTGGDSNQPQHF.

J is TRBJ2-7 and V is TRBV2; TRBD2 might be the D (5 bases). The CDR3 extends over 13 amino acids. Deletions cut 1 base from V and 6 bases from J, with 10 bases between. Germline V gives CDR1 SNHLY, CDR2 FYNNEI. The CDR3 region is CASSEEGRGEQYV. CDR3 coding DNA: TGTGCCAGCAGTGAAGAGGGCCGGGGCGAGCAGTACGTC.

This chain connects TRBV7-6 to TRBJ1-4; 7 bases agree with TRBD1. The CDR3 loop spans 15 amino acids. Trimming took 3 bases from V and 4 from J; bases not matched to a gene: 5. CDR1 is SGHVS and CDR2 is FNYEAQ in the germline V gene. CDR3 in DNA: TGTGCCAGCAGCTTCGGGACAGACGTTAATGAAAAACTGTTTTTT. It specifies CASSFGTDVNEKLFF.

The genes are TRBV5-1 and TRBJ2-5, with a possible D match to TRBD1 (5 bases). This CDR3 has 12 amino acids. Trimming removed 4 bases from V and 2 bases from J, with 6 bases in between. Germline V CDR1 and CDR2: SGHRS, YFSETQ. The CDR3 DNA follows: TGCGCCAGCAGCCAGGGTCAAGAGACCCAGTACTTC. Protein product: CASSQGQETQYF.

This chain joins TRBV5-6 and TRBJ1-3, with TRBD1 matching over 7 bases. This CDR3 has 15 residues. The V segment lost 5 bases and the J segment 4 bases; nucleotides outside the gene matches: 9. From germline, CDR1 is SGHDT and CDR2 YYEEEE. This chain's CDR3 is CASSSDRVGGNTIYF. For the CDR3, the DNA is TGTGCCAGCAGTTCCGACAGGGTGGGAGGAAACACCATATATTTT.